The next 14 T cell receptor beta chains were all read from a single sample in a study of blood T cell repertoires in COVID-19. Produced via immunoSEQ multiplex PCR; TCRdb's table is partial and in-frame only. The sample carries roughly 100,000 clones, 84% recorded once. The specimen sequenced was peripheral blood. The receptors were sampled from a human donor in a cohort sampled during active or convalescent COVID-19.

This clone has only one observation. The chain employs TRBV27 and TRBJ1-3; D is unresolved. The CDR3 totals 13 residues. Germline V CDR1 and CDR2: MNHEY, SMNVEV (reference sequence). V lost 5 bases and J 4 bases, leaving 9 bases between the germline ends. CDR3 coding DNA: TGTGCCAGCAGTCTTCGTGAGGGAAACACCATATATTTT. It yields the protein CASSLREGNTIYF.

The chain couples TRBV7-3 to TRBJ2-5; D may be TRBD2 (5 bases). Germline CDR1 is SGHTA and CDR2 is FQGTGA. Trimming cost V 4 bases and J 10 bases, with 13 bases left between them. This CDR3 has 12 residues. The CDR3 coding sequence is TGTGCCAGCAGCTCCCCCCCCGGGGACCAGTACTTC. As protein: CASSSPPGDQYF.

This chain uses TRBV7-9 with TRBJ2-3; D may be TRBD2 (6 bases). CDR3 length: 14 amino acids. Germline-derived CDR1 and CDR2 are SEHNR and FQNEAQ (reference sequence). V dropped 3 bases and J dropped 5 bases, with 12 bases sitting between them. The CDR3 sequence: CASSFERREDTQYF. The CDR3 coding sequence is TGTGCCAGCAGCTTTGAGCGGAGGGAAGATACGCAGTATTTT.

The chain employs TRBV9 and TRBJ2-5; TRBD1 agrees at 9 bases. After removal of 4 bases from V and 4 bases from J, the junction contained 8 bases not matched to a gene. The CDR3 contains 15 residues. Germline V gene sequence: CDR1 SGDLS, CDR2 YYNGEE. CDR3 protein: CASSSIVGQGETQYF. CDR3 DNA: TGTGCCAGCAGCAGCATAGTGGGACAGGGAGAGACCCAGTACTTC.

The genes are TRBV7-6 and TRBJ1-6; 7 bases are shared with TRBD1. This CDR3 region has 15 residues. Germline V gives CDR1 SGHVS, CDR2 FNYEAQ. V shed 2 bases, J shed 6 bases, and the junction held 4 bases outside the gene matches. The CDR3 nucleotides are TGTGCCAGCAGCTTACAGGGGGATCGTAATTCACCCCTCCACTTT. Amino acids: CASSLQGDRNSPLHF.

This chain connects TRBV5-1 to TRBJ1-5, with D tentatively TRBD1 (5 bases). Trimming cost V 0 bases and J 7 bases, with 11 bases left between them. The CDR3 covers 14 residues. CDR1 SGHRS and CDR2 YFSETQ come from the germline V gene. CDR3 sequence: CASSLDGGEQPQHF. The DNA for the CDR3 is TGCGCCAGCAGCTTGGACGGAGGGGAGCAGCCCCAGCATTTT.

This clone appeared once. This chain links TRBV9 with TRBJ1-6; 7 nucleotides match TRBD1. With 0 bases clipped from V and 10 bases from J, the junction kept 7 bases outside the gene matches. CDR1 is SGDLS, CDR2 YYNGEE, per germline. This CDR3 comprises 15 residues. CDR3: CASSVVWTGTSPLHF. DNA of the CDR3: TGTGCCAGCAGCGTAGTCTGGACAGGTACATCACCCCTCCACTTT.

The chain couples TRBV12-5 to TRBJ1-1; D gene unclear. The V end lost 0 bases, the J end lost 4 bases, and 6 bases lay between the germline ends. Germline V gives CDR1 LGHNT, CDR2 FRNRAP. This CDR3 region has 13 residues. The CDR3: CASGLVTGTEAFF. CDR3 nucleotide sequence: TGTGCTAGTGGTTTGGTAACGGGCACTGAAGCTTTCTTT.

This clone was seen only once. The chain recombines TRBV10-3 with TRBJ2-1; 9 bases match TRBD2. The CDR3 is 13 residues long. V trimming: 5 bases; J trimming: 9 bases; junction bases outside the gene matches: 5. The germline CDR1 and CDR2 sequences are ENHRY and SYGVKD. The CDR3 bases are TGTGCCATCAGTTGGACTAGCGCTTCTGAGCAGTTCTTC. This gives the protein CAISWTSASEQFF.

The chain's CDR3 is CASSLGAGEHEQFF. CDR3 sequence (DNA): TGTGCCAGCAGCTTAGGGGCAGGGGAACATGAGCAGTTCTTC. The gene calls are TRBV11-3 and TRBJ2-1, with D possibly being TRBD1 (6 bases). The CDR3 sequence is 14 residues long. Trimming pared 1 base from V and 8 bases from J, leaving 12 bases between. Per the germline V gene, CDR1 is SGHNT and CDR2 is YENEEA. The full variable domain, with the rest looked up from reference TRBV11-3 and TRBJ2-1, is EAGVVQSPRYKIIEKKQPVAFWCNPISGHNTLYWYLQNLGQGPELLIRYENEEAVDDSQLPKDRFSAERLKGVDSTLKIQPAELGDSAVYLCASSLGAGEHEQFFGPGTRLTVL.

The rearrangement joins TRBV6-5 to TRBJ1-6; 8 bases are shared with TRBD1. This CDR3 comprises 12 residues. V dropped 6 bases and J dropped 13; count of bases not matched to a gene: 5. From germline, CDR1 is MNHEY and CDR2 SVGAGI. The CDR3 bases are TGTGCCAGCAGGTACAGGGGGTGGCCCCTCCACTTT. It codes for CASRYRGWPLHF.

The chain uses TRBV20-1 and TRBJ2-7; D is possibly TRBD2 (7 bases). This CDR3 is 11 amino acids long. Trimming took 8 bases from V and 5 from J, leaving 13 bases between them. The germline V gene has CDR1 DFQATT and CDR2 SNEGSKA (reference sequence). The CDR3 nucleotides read TGCAGTCCTCGGGGGGCCCACGAGCAGTACTTC. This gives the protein CSPRGAHEQYF.

This CDR3 reads CASSLNAGSSTDTQYF. The CDR3 DNA reads TGTGCCAGCAGCTTAAACGCGGGATCAAGCACAGATACGCAGTATTTT. The chain combines TRBV7-3 with TRBJ2-3; possible D gene TRBD2, 6 bases. Trimming removed 1 base at V and 0 bases at J, with 11 bases between. The CDR3 has 16 residues. CDR1 and CDR2 (germline): SGHTA, FQGTGA. The full variable domain, rest sourced from reference TRBV7-3 and TRBJ2-3, is GAGVSQTPSNKVTEKGKYVELRCDPISGHTALYWYRQSLGQGPEFLIYFQGTGAADDSGLPNDRFFAVRPEGSVSTLKIQRTERGDSAVYLCASSLNAGSSTDTQYFGPGTRLTVL.

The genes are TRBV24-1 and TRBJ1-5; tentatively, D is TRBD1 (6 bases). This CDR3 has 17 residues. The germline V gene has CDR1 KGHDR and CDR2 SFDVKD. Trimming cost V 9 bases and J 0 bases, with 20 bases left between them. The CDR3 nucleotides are TGTGCCACCGAGGGGGACCCAAACCCGTATAGCAATCAGCCCCAGCATTTT. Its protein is CATEGDPNPYSNQPQHF.